The 26 T cell receptor beta chains listed next were all sequenced from one sample in a study of OX40 agonist ivuxolimab in advanced cancers. Only in-frame clones appear in the TCRdb table, and some are missing; sequencing was by immunoSEQ multiplex PCR. This table has under 55,000 clones, roughly 82% appearing once. The starting material was CD4+ or CD8+ T cells sorted from blood, obtained in a trial of the OX40 agonist ivuxolimab. Receptor source: an adult with an advanced solid tumor such as melanoma, head and neck, liver or kidney cancer.

The genes are TRBV5-1 and TRBJ1-5, with 9 bases lining up with TRBD1. V lost 4 bases to trimming and J lost 4 bases; unmatched junction nucleotides: 3. There are 14 residues in the CDR3. Germline CDR1 is SGHRS and CDR2 is YFSETQ. This chain's CDR3 is CASSEGTGNQPQHF. The CDR3 nucleotides read TGCGCCAGCAGCGAAGGGACAGGGAATCAGCCCCAGCATTTT.

The J gene is TRBJ1-5, the V gene TRBV30, with TRBD1 as a possible D gene (5 bases). CDR1 and CDR2 (germline): GTSNPN, SVGIG (reference sequence). The V end lost 3 bases, the J end lost 3 bases, and 9 bases lay between the germline ends. The CDR3 has 13 amino acids. CDR3 bases: TGTGCCTGGAGCGGGGGAACCAATCAGCCCCAGCATTTT. Translating it yields CAWSGGTNQPQHF.

In DNA, the CDR3 is TGTGCCAGCAGCTTAGCTAGGACATACCAAGAGACCCAGTACTTC. It codes for CASSLARTYQETQYF. V and J are TRBV7-2 and TRBJ2-5, with a weak D call TRBD1 (5 bases). Germline-derived CDR1 and CDR2 are SGHTA and FQGNSA. The CDR3 runs 15 residues. Deletions cut 0 bases from V and 0 bases from J, with 8 bases between.

V is TRBV10-2 and J is TRBJ1-5; D call uncertain. V gave up 3 bases and J gave up 0 bases, with 3 bases separating them. This CDR3 is built from 13 residues. CDR1 and CDR2 (germline): WSHSY, SAAADI. The CDR3: CASSDLSNQPQHF. CDR3 DNA: TGCGCCAGCAGTGACCTTAGCAATCAGCCCCAGCATTTT.

J is TRBJ2-7 and V is TRBV6-1; 7 nucleotides match TRBD1. The V and J ends lost 6 bases and 3 bases, in that order; junction bases with no gene match: 11. Germline lookup yields CDR1 MNHNS and CDR2 SASEGT. The CDR3 loop spans 15 amino acids. The CDR3 is CASRDIRTGLYEQYF. The DNA of the CDR3 is TGTGCCAGCAGGGACATTCGGACAGGCCTCTACGAGCAGTACTTC.

The chain carries TRBV5-4 and TRBJ2-3; 8 positions match TRBD2. The germline V gene has CDR1 SGHNT and CDR2 YYREEE (reference sequence). V lost 5 bases and J lost 8; bases outside the gene matches: 10. This CDR3 contains 14 residues. CDR3 protein: CASSPGTSSGTQYF. DNA of the CDR3: TGTGCCAGCAGTCCCGGGACTAGTTCCGGTACGCAGTATTTT. The full variable domain, in which reference TRBV5-4 and TRBJ2-3 provide the parts outside the CDR3, is ETGVTQSPTHLIKTRGQQVTLRCSSQSGHNTVSWYQQALGQGPQFIFQYYREEENGRGNFPPRFSGLQFPNYSSELNVNALELDDSALYLCASSPGTSSGTQYFGPGTRLTVL.

The chain recombines TRBV27 with TRBJ2-1; the D is unclear. The CDR3 contains 12 residues. Trimming shortened V by 5 bases and J by 9 bases, and 11 bases separated the two germline ends. The germline V gene has CDR1 MNHEY and CDR2 SMNVEV (reference sequence). The CDR3 DNA follows: TGTGCCAGCAGTCCCACGACCCGTGAGCAGTTCTTC. It is translated as CASSPTTREQFF.

The chain joins TRBV5-4 to TRBJ1-3; D gene ambiguous. Trimming stripped 2 bases from V and 4 bases from J, with 7 bases between. There are 13 residues in the CDR3. Per the germline V gene, CDR1 is SGHNT and CDR2 is YYREEE (reference sequence). The CDR3 region has the DNA TGTGCCAGCAGCTTAACTCCAGGAAACACCATATATTTT. It is translated as CASSLTPGNTIYF.

This sequence joins TRBV6-1 and TRBJ2-7; no reliable D call. The V gene lost 5 bases and the J gene lost 2 bases, with 16 bases spanning the gap. This CDR3 region has 15 residues. Germline CDR1 MNHNS, CDR2 SASEGT. In DNA, the CDR3 is TGTGCCAGCAGTACCTCACCTACAACCGCCTACGAGCAGTACTTC. Translation: CASSTSPTTAYEQYF.

The chain joins TRBV6-1 to TRBJ1-1; D not certain. The ends were cut back, 3 bases at V and 0 bases at J, with 11 bases in the middle. The CDR3 length is 15 residues. Germline V lookup: CDR1 MNHNS, CDR2 SASEGT. The CDR3 loop reads CASSDGGEVNTEAFF. The CDR3 nucleotides read TGTGCCAGCAGTGATGGCGGGGAGGTGAACACTGAAGCTTTCTTT.

V and J are TRBV15 and TRBJ2-5; D is ambiguous. The CDR3 is made up of 13 amino acids. Germline V gene lookup returns CDR1 LNHNV and CDR2 YYDKDF (reference sequence). Trimming cost V 2 bases and J 5 bases, with 9 bases left between them. Here the CDR3 DNA reads TGTGCCACCAGCAGACAGCTTGGGGAGACCCAGTACTTC. Its protein is CATSRQLGETQYF. Drawing the rest from reference TRBV15 and TRBJ2-5, the complete variable domain is DAMVIQNPRYQVTQFGKPVTLSCSQTLNHNVMYWYQQKSSQAPKLLFHYYDKDFNNEADTPDNFQSRRPNTSFCFLDIRSPGLGDTAMYLCATSRQLGETQYFGPGTRLLVL.

V gene TRBV2 combines with J gene TRBJ2-1, with TRBD2 identical over 9 bases. CDR1 is SNHLY, CDR2 FYNNEI, per germline. The CDR3 runs 16 residues. Germline trimming cut 3 bases from V and 6 bases from J; bases unmatched to any gene: 9. DNA of the CDR3: TGTGCCAGCAGTGAGGGACGGAGCGGGAGGTCCAATGAGCAGTTCTTC. This translates into CASSEGRSGRSNEQFF.

The chain couples TRBV29-1 to TRBJ1-1, with TRBD1 as a possible D gene (5 bases). CDR1 and CDR2 from the germline V gene are SQVTM and ANQGSEA. This CDR3 has 13 residues. Trimming cost V 7 bases and J 1 base, with 13 bases left between them. CDR3 bases: TGCAGCGCCCGGGGGGGGAGGAACACTGAAGCTTTCTTT. Protein sequence: CSARGGRNTEAFF.

This clone appeared once. The CDR3 loop is CASSSISGGYETQYF. CDR3 nucleotides: TGCGCCAGCAGCTCTATTAGCGGGGGGTACGAGACCCAGTACTTC. This sequence joins TRBV5-1 and TRBJ2-5; 10 bases line up with TRBD2. CDR3 length equals 15 residues. CDR1 is SGHRS and CDR2 is YFSETQ in the germline V gene. V gave up 3 bases and J gave up 5 bases; unmatched junction bases: 7.

The sample holds a few counts of this clone. The chain has TRBV21-1 and TRBJ2-6; TRBD1, the D gene given by the table, was not confirmed from the DNA. TRBV21-1 is a listed pseudogene. The CDR3 sequence is 18 residues long. In DNA form, the CDR3 reads TGTGCCAGCAGCAAAGGAAACAGGTTTGACTCTGGGGCCAACGTCCTGACTTTC. It is translated as CASSKGNRFDSGANVLTF.

V usage is TRBV2 and J usage is TRBJ2-1; D remains unclear. The V gene's germline CDR1 is SNHLY and CDR2 FYNNEI. The V end was cut by 6 bases, the J end by 0 bases, with 9 bases between. The CDR3 is made up of 14 amino acids. The CDR3 reads CASSWDSSYNEQFF. The CDR3 DNA is TGTGCCAGCAGCTGGGATAGCTCCTACAATGAGCAGTTCTTC. The variable domain in full, completed from reference TRBV2 and TRBJ2-1, reads EPEVTQTPSHQVTQMGQEVILRCVPISNHLYFYWYRQILGQKVEFLVSFYNNEISEKSEIFDDQFSVERPDGSNFTLKIRSTKLEDSAMYFCASSWDSSYNEQFFGPGTRLTVL.

J is TRBJ1-1 and V is TRBV30, with 7 bases identical to TRBD1. The CDR3 is 17 residues long. Per the germline V gene, CDR1 is GTSNPN and CDR2 is SVGIG (reference sequence). V trimming: 5 bases; J trimming: 1 base; junction bases outside the gene matches: 16. The CDR3 sequence: CAWVGGQFNYRNTEAFF. CDR3 coding DNA: TGTGCCTGGGTAGGGGGACAGTTTAATTATAGGAACACTGAAGCTTTCTTT.

The DNA for the CDR3 is TGTGCCAGTAGTATAGATCGGCGGGCTGGAAACACCATATATTTT. It encodes CASSIDRRAGNTIYF. The V gene is TRBV19, the J gene TRBJ1-3, with D unresolved. CDR1 and CDR2 from the germline V gene are LNHDA and SQIVND (reference sequence). CDR3 length: 15 amino acids. Trimming took 0 bases from V and 2 from J, leaving 8 bases between them.

The chain links TRBV9 to TRBJ1-6, with unresolved D. V was trimmed by 4 bases and J by 3 bases, leaving 14 bases between them. This CDR3 spans 16 amino acids. Germline V gene data show CDR1 as SGDLS and CDR2 as YYNGEE. The chain's CDR3 is CASSPSRGNYNSPLHF. For the CDR3, the DNA is TGTGCCAGCAGCCCTTCACGGGGAAACTATAATTCACCCCTCCACTTT.

The V gene is TRBV19, the J gene TRBJ2-2, with a possible D match to TRBD2 (6 bases). Germline values: CDR1 LNHDA, CDR2 SQIVND (reference sequence). Trimming removed 2 bases at V and 0 bases at J, with 10 bases between. CDR3 length: 16 residues. The CDR3, as DNA: TGTGCCAGTAGTATATTCGGGGGACCGAACACCGGGGAGCTGTTTTTT. Amino acid sequence: CASSIFGGPNTGELFF.

This sequence joins TRBV27 and TRBJ1-1; TRBD1 aligns across 7 bases. The CDR3 is made up of 13 amino acids. J was trimmed by 7 bases and V by 7 bases; bases with no gene match: 9. CDR1 and CDR2 (germline): MNHEY, SMNVEV (reference sequence). This chain's CDR3 is CASITDREVEAFF. The CDR3 DNA follows: TGTGCCAGCATCACCGACAGGGAGGTTGAAGCTTTCTTT.

This chain joins TRBV4-1 and TRBJ2-7, with D unclear. Between the trimmed V and J ends, which lost 6 bases and 2 bases, there was a span of 8 bases. The CDR3 is 12 amino acids. Germline V CDR1 and CDR2: MGHRA, YSYEKL. The CDR3 sequence is CASRDGTYEQYF. The CDR3 nucleotides read TGCGCCAGCAGGGACGGAACCTACGAGCAGTACTTC.

This clone has a handful of counts. V is TRBV30 and J is TRBJ2-2; weak D call: TRBD1 (5 bases). The CDR3 is made up of 14 amino acids. The germline CDR1 and CDR2 sequences are GTSNPN and SVGIG (reference sequence). With 2 bases removed from V and 7 bases from J, the gap between germline ends came to 14 bases. CDR3 coding DNA: TGTGCCTGGAGTCTGGGGCTAGGGGACGGGGAGCTGTTTTTT. Translation gives CAWSLGLGDGELFF.

The chain joins TRBV19 to TRBJ1-1; no definite D call. There are 15 residues in the CDR3. Trimming took off 7 bases at V and 1 base at J, with 16 bases between the two ends. CDR1 and CDR2 (germline): LNHDA, SQIVND (reference sequence). The CDR3 sequence: CASNSRERGNTEAFF. Here the CDR3 DNA reads TGTGCCAGTAATTCGAGAGAGCGGGGGAACACTGAAGCTTTCTTT.

The V gene is TRBV10-3, the J gene TRBJ1-2; maybe TRBD1 (5 bases). V was pared by 6 bases and J by 4 bases, with 15 bases between. The CDR3 length is 14 residues. Germline V gives CDR1 ENHRY, CDR2 SYGVKD. The CDR3 is CAISDITGVYGYTF. The CDR3, as DNA: TGTGCCATCAGCGATATTACAGGAGTCTATGGCTACACCTTC.

V and J are TRBV28 and TRBJ1-3; D gene unclear. The CDR3 totals 15 residues. V was pared by 6 bases and J by 2 bases, with 14 bases between. Germline CDR1 is MDHEN and CDR2 is SYDVKM. This chain's CDR3 is CASRSDPLPGNTIYF. CDR3 nucleotides: TGTGCCAGCAGATCAGACCCGCTCCCTGGAAACACCATATATTTT.